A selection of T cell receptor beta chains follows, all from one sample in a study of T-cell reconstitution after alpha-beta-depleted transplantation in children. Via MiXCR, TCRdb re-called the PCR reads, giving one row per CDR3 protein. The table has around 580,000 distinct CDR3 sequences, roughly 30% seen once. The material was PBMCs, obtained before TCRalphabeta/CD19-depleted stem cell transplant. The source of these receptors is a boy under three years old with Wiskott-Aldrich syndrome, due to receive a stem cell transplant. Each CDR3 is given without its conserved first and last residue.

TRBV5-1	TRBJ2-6	ASSSFNVLT
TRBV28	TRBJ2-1	ASSLSLTGTPASEQF
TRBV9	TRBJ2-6	ASSVYSGANVLT
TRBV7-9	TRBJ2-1	ASSLGRKF
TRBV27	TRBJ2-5	ASRAGGRAWETQY
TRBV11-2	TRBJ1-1	ASSLVISGAVTEAF
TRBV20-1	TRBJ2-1	SAMDREGYNEQF
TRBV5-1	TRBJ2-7	ASSAPHSYEQY
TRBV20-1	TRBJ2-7	SASNRGQTYEQY
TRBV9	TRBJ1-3	ASSVGAGGNTIY